Listed here is a single T cell receptor beta chain. The data originate from a study of T cell changes during pregnancy in multiple sclerosis. CDR3 size: 14 residues. V dropped 3 bases and J dropped 9; count of bases not matched to a gene: 7. The V gene's germline CDR1 is SNHLY and CDR2 FYNNEI. TCRdb's table, derived via immunoSEQ multiplex PCR, lists solely in-frame clones and lacks some. The sample has 35,000 to 45,000 clones, 70% to 90% seen once. The TCR originated in a female donor with multiple sclerosis, enrolled in a pregnancy study. The chain recombines TRBV2 with TRBJ1-5; 8 positions agree with TRBD1. The sample was CD4+ T cells from peripheral blood mononuclear cells, taken in the first trimester of pregnancy. CDR3 sequence: CASSETGASPPQHF. Written as DNA, the CDR3 is TGTGCCAGCAGTGAGACAGGGGCGAGTCCGCCCCAGCATTTT.